This T cell receptor beta chain is drawn from a study of blood T cell repertoires in COVID-19. Study-level information: Sample material is recorded as cDNA or gDNA derived from T cells, B-cell-depleted T cells, or PBMCs.

Produced via immunoSEQ multiplex PCR; TCRdb's table is partial and in-frame only. The repertoire holds 210,000 or so clones, with 86% as singletons. Trimming took 4 bases from V and 1 from J; bases not matched to a gene: 2. The germline gives CDR1 MGHRA, CDR2 YSYEKL. The CDR3 consists of 15 residues. The sequenced sample consisted of PBMCs or T cells enriched from blood (not recorded which). The sequence was obtained from a woman aged 45-65 years in a cohort exposed to, infected with or recovered from COVID-19 (not recorded which). The chain recombines TRBV4-1 with TRBJ2-2, with 8 bases identical to TRBD2. CDR3 protein: CASSLSGGNTGELFF. The CDR3 nucleotides read TGCGCCAGCAGCCTAAGCGGGGGGAACACCGGGGAGCTGTTTTTT.